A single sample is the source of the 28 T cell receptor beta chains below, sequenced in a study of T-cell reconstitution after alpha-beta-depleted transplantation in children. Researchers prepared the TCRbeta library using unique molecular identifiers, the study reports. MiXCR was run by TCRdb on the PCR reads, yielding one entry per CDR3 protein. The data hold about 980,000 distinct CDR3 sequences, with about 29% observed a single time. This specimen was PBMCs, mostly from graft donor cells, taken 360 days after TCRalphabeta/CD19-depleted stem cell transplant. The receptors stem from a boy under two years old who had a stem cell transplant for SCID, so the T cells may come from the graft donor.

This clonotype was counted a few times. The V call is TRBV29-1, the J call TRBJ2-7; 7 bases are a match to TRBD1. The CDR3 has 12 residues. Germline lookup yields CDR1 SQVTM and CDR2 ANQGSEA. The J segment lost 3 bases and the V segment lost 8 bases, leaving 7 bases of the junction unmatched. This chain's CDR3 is CSSRDRVYEQYF. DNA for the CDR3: TGCAGCTCCCGGGACAGAGTCTACGAGCAGTACTTC.

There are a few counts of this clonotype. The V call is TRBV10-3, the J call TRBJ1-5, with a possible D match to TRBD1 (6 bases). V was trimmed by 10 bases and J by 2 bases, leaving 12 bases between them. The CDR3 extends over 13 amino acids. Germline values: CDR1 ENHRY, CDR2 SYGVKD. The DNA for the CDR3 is TGTGCCACAAGGACAGATGGCAATCAGCCCCAGCATTTT. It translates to CATRTDGNQPQHF.

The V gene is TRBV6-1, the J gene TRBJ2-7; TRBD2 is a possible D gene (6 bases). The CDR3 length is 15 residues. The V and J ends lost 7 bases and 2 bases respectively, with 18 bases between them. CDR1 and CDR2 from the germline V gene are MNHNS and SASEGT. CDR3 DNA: TGTGCCAGCACCCCCGGGGCGGGAAGAACCTACGAGCAGTACTTC. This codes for CASTPGAGRTYEQYF.

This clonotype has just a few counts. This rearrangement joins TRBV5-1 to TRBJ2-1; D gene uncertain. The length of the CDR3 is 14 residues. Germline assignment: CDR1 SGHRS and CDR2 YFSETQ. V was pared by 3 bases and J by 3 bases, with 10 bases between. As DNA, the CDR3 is TGCGCCAGCAGCTCCTTTCTGAGCTACAATGAGCAGTTCTTC. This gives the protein CASSSFLSYNEQFF.

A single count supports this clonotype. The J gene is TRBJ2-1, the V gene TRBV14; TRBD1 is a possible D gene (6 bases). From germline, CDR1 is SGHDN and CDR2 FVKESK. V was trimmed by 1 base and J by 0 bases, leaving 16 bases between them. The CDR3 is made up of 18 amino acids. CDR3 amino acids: CASSQGFGQPSSYNEQFF. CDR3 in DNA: TGTGCCAGCAGCCAAGGATTCGGACAGCCGAGCTCCTACAATGAGCAGTTCTTC.

CDR3 amino acids: CASSPAERGNYEQYF. For the CDR3, the DNA is TGTGCCAGCAGCCCCGCCGAGCGGGGGAACTACGAGCAGTACTTC. This chain connects TRBV4-2 to TRBJ2-7; 8 positions match TRBD2. Unmatched junction bases numbered 8, after V lost 4 bases and J lost 3 bases. This CDR3 has 15 residues. In germline, CDR1 is LGHNA, CDR2 YNFKEQ.

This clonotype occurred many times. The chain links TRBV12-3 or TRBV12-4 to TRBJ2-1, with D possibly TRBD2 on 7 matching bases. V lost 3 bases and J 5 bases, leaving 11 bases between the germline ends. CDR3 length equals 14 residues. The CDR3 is CASSLRGGNNEQFF. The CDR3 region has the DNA TGTGCCAGCAGTTTGAGGGGGGGGAACAATGAGCAGTTCTTC.

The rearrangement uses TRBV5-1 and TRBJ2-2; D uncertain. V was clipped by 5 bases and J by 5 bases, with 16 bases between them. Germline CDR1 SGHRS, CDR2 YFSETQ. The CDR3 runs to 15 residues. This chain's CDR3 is CASRRLSGGTGELFF. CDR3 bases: TGCGCCAGCAGGCGGCTTTCTGGCGGAACCGGGGAGCTGTTTTTT. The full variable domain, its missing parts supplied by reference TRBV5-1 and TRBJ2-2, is KAGVTQTPRYLIKTRGQQVTLSCSPISGHRSVSWYQQTPGQGLQFLFEYFSETQRNKGNFPGRFSGRQFSNSRSEMNVSTLELGDSALYLCASRRLSGGTGELFFGEGSRLTVL.

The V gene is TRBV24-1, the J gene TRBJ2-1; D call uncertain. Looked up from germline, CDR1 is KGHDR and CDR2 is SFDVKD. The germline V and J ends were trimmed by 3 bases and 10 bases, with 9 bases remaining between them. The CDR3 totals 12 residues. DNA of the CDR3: TGTGCCACCAGTGATCTCCGTCCAGAGCAGTTCTTC. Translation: CATSDLRPEQFF.

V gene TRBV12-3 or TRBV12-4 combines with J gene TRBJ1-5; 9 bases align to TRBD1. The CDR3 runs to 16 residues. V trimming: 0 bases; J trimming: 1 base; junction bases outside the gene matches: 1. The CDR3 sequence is CASSLAGTGSNQPQHF. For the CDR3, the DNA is TGTGCCAGCAGTTTAGCAGGGACAGGGAGCAATCAGCCCCAGCATTTT.

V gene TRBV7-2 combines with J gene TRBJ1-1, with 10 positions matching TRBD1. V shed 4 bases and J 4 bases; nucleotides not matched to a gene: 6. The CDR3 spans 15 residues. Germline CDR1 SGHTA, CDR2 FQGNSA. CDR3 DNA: TGTGCCAGCAGCTCCGACAGGGGGCGGAGCACTGAAGCTTTCTTT. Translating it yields CASSSDRGRSTEAFF.

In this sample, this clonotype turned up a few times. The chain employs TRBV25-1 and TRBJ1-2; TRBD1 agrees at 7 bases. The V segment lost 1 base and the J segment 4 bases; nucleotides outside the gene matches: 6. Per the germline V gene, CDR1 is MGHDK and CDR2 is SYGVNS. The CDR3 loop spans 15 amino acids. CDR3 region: CASSESRQGGYGYTF. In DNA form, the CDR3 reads TGTGCCAGCAGTGAATCTCGACAGGGAGGCTATGGCTACACCTTC.

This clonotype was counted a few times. In DNA, the CDR3 is TGTGCCAGCACCCGACTAGCGGTCATGACGGTGAATGAGCAGTTCTTC. Its translation is CASTRLAVMTVNEQFF. The chain is built from TRBV2 and TRBJ2-1, with TRBD2 matching 9 bases. V lost 7 bases to trimming and J lost 7 bases; unmatched junction nucleotides: 14. The germline gives CDR1 SNHLY, CDR2 FYNNEI. The CDR3 length is 16 residues.

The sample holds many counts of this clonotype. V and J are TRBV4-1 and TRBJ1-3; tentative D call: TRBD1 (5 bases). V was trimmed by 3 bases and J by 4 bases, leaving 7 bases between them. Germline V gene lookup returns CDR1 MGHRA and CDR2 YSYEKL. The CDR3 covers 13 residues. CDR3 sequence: CASSQGPGNTIYF. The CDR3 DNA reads TGCGCCAGCAGCCAGGGGCCAGGAAACACCATATATTTT.

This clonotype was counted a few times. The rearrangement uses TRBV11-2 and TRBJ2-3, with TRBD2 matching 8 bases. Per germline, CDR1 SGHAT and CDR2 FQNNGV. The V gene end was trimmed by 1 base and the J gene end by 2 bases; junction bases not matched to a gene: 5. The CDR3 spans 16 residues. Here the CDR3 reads CASSLGAGGPTDTQYF. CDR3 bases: TGTGCCAGCAGCTTAGGGGCGGGGGGACCCACAGATACGCAGTATTTT.

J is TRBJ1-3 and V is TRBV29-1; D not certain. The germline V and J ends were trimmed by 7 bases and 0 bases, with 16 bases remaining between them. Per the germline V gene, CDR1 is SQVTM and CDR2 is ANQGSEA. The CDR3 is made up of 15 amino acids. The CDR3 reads CSASRGSSSGNTIYF. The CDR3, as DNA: TGCAGCGCCTCCCGGGGTTCAAGCTCTGGAAACACCATATATTTT.

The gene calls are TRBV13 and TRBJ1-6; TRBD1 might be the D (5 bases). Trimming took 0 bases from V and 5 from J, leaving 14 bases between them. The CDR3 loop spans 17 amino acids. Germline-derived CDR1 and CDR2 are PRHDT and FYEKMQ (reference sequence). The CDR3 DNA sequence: TGTGCCAGCAGCTTAGGTTACAGGACAACTGATAATTCACCCCTCCACTTT. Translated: CASSLGYRTTDNSPLHF.

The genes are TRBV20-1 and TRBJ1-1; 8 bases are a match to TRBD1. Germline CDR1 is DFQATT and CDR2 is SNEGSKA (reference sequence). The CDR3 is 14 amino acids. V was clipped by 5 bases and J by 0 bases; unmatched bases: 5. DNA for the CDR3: TGCAGTGCTCCCGGGACAGGACTGAACACTGAAGCTTTCTTT. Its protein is CSAPGTGLNTEAFF.

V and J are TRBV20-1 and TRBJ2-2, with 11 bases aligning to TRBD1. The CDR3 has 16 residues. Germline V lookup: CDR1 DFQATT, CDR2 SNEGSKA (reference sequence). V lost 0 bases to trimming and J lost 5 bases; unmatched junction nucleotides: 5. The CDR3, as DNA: TGCAGTGCTAGAGATATGGACAGGGGGCAGACCGGGGAGCTGTTTTTT. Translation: CSARDMDRGQTGELFF.

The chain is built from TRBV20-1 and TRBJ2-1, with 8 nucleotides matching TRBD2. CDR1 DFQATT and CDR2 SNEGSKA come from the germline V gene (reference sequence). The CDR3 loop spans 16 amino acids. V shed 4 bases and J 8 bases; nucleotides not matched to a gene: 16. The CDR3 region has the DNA TGCAGTGCTAACGTTCTTAGCGGGGAACACGGGGATGAGCAGTTCTTC. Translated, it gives CSANVLSGEHGDEQFF.

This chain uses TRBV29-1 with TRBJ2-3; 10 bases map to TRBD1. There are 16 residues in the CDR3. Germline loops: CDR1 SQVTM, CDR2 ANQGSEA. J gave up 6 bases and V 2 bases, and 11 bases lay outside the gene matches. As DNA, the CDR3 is TGCAGCGTTGAAAAGTCGTACGGACAGGGGGATGATACGCAGTATTTT. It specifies CSVEKSYGQGDDTQYF.

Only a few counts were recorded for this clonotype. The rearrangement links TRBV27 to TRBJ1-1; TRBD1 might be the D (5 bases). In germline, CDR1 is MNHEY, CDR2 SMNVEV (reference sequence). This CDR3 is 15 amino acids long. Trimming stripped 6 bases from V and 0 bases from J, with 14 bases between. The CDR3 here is CASRGFGTVNTEAFF. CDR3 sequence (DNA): TGTGCCAGCAGAGGCTTCGGGACGGTGAACACTGAAGCTTTCTTT.

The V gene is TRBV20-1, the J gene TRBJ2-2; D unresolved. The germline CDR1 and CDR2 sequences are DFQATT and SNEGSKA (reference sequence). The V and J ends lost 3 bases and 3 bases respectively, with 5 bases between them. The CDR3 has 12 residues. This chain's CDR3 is CSASVHTGELFF. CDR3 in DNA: TGCAGTGCTAGTGTTCACACCGGGGAGCTGTTTTTT.

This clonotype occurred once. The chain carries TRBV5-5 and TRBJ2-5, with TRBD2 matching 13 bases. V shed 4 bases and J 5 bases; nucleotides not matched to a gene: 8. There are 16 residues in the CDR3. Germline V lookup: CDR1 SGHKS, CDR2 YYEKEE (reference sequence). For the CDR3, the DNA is TGTGCCAGCAGCCCCGGACTAGCGGGGGTGGTGGAGACCCAGTACTTC. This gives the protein CASSPGLAGVVETQYF.

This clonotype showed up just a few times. The DNA for the CDR3 is TGTGCCAGCAGTTTAGTAGCGGGGGTCTCCTACGAGCAGTACTTC. It translates to CASSLVAGVSYEQYF. The J gene is TRBJ2-7, the V gene TRBV28; 9 bases line up with TRBD2. From germline, CDR1 is MDHEN and CDR2 SYDVKM. Germline trimming cut 2 bases from V and 0 bases from J; bases unmatched to any gene: 2. CDR3 size: 15 residues.

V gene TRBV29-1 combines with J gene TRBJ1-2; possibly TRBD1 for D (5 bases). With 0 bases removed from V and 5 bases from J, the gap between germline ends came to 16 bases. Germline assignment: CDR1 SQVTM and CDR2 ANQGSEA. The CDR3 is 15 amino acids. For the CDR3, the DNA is TGCAGCGTTGAAGATCTTCGGAAGGGGAGATATGGCTACACCTTC. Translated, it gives CSVEDLRKGRYGYTF.

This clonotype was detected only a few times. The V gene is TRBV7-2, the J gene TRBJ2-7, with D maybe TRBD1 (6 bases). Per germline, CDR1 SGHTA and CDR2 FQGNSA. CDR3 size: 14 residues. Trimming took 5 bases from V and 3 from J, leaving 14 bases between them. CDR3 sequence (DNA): TGTGCCAGCAGCCATTTGGACAGACTCTACGAGCAGTACTTC. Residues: CASSHLDRLYEQYF. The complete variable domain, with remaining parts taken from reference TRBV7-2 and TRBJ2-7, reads GAGVSQSPSNKVTEKGKDVELRCDPISGHTALYWYRQSLGQGLEFLIYFQGNSAPDKSGLPSDRFSAERTGGSVSTLTIQRTQQEDSAVYLCASSHLDRLYEQYFGPGTRLTVT.

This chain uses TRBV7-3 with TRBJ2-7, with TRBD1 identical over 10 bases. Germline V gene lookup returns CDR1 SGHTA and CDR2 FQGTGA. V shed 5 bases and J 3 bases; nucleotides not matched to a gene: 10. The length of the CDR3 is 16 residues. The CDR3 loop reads CASSPTGTGAYYEQYF. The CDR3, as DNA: TGTGCCAGCAGCCCGACCGGGACAGGGGCTTACTACGAGCAGTACTTC.